Detailed here is one TCR beta chain. Its antigen is not identified. Primers: 60 Vbeta forward and 13 Jbeta reverse. Using immunoSEQ multiplex PCR, the repertoire was profiled, and TCRdb retains in-frame clones only, with some absent. The data show 150,000 to 180,000 clones, approximately 74% seen once. These data originate in a study of cytomegalovirus exposure and HLA in healthy donors. Study results and caveats: For TCR beta chains, V- and J-gene trimming was later linked to a missense DCLRE1C variant.

Specimen: PBMCs. The source is a man aged 18 to 30 in good health and CMV-seronegative.

CDR3: CASSLEGGGAGYGYTF. CDR3 in DNA: TGTGCCAGCAGCTTGGAAGGGGGGGGCGCTGGCTATGGCTACACCTTC. The chain links TRBV5-4 to TRBJ1-2; possibly TRBD1 for D (6 bases). Germline values: CDR1 SGHNT, CDR2 YYREEE (reference sequence). Trimming removed 0 bases from V and 4 bases from J, with 16 bases in between. The CDR3 totals 16 residues.